This TCR beta chain was recorded in a study of OX40 agonist ivuxolimab in advanced cancers. The overall study: Cancers in dose escalation were hepatocellular, melanoma, renal cell and head and neck.

Of note for this clone: Its matching antigen is unknown.

CDR1 is LNHDA and CDR2 is SQIVND in the germline V gene (reference sequence). With V trimmed by 7 bases and J by 7 bases, 12 bases remained unmatched. The CDR3 has 14 amino acids. General study results and limits: Antigen targets of the expanded peripheral T cells went undetermined.

Measured with immunoSEQ multiplex PCR; TCRdb has only the in-frame clones, and not every one. The profile covers about 50,000 clones, with 85% to 95% appearing a single time and over 20% taken by the ten largest. The material sequenced was CD4+ or CD8+ T cells sorted from blood, taken in a trial of the OX40 agonist ivuxolimab. V is TRBV19 and J is TRBJ1-1; 7 positions agree with TRBD1. This clonotype was obtained from an adult with an advanced solid tumor such as melanoma, head and neck, liver or kidney cancer. CDR3 in DNA: TGTGCCAGTAACGAACAGGGGCTCGCCTTTGAAGCTTTCTTT. Translating gives CASNEQGLAFEAFF. Complete variable domain (other parts from reference TRBV19 and TRBJ1-1): DGGITQSPKYLFRKEGQNVTLSCEQNLNHDAMYWYRQDPGQGLRLIYYSQIVNDFQKGDIAEGYSVSREKKESFPLTVTSAQKNPTAFYLCASNEQGLAFEAFFGQGTRLTVV.